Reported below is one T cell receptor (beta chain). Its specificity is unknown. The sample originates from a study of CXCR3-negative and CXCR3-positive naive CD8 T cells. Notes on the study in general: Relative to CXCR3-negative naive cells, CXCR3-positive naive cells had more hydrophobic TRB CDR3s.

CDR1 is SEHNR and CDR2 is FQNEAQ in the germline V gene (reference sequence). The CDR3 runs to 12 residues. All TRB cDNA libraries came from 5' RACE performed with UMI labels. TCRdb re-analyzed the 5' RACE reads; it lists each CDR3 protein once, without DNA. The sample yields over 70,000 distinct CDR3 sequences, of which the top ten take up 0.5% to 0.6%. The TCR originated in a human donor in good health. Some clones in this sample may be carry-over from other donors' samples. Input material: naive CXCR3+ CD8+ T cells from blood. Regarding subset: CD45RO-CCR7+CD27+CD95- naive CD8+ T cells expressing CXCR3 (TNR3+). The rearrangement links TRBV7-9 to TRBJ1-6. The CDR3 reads CASSEDNSPLHF.